This entry concerns a single TCR beta chain. Its antigen is unknown. No base qualities exist here, and no much larger clone lies one base off it. This specimen comes from a study of T cell changes during pregnancy in multiple sclerosis (dated by TCRdb to the late 2010s). In terms of the full investigation: The study looked at changes in the T cell repertoire across pregnancy in women with multiple sclerosis.

The CDR3 spans 15 residues, from the cysteine through the phenylalanine. Solely the CDR3 DNA is kept, with 45 bases framed from the first base. CDR1 is given as SEHNR and CDR2 as FQNEAQ, both from the germline V gene (reference sequence). The V end gives up 1 base and the J end 3 bases, leaving 2 bases in the junction not matched to a gene. Library preparation used the immunoSEQ multiplex PCR assay. As stored in TCRdb, this immuneACCESS dataset retains in-frame rearrangements with V and J assigned. A fraction of the clones does not appear; measured against another copy, unresolved V genes explain less than half of the discrepancy, and the remainder lacks a known reason. For this sample the table gives 65,000 to 90,000 clones, of which about 89% were detected only once. Of the sample, more than 2.5% is held by the ten largest clones.

This sample comprised peripheral blood, obtained in the first trimester of pregnancy. The source of this sequence is a female donor with multiple sclerosis, enrolled in a pregnancy study. The rearranged chain carries TRBV7-9 and TRBJ2-1; 8 nucleotides in the junction match TRBD2. The CDR3 in this case is CASSLVLADYNEQFF. Here is the DNA: TGTGCCAGCAGCTTAGTACTAGCGGACTACAATGAGCAGTTCTTC.